Sequencing of this T cell receptor (beta chain) was carried out in a study of naive and memory T cell subsets. Whole-study findings and limits: Findings for naive and memory subsets could not be checked against ground truth. A few larger clonotypes appeared in naive repertoires, especially CD8, possibly memory cells re-expressing CD45RA.

With respect to this clonotype: Its target is unknown.

Two oligonucleotides, mixed equimolar, formed the beta constant-region primer covering TRBC1 and TRBC2. Nested alpha and beta constant-region primers with the SP2 primer drove four PCR rounds on ligated cDNA. The cDNA 3' end received a ligated single-stranded oligonucleotide carrying the SP2 primer and a 12-nucleotide UMI. TCRdb itself ran the UMI-ligation and nested PCR reads through MiXCR, one entry per CDR3 protein. Of about 150,000 distinct CDR3 sequences in the sample, roughly 22% were seen once. Cells stained for CD3, CD4, CD8, CD45RA, CD27 and viability were sorted into four CD45RA/CD27 subsets. V lost 4 bases and J 6 bases, leaving 18 bases between the germline ends. Per the germline V gene, CDR1 is SGHTA and CDR2 is FQGNSA. The CDR3 has 15 residues.

This rearrangement joins TRBV7-2 to TRBJ1-2; TRBD1 might be the D (6 bases). Sequencing input: naive CD4+ T cells from blood. The origin of this receptor is a human donor in good health. The CDR3 here is CASSSTGGPWDGYTF. For the CDR3, the DNA is TGTGCCAGCAGCTCAACGGGGGGCCCTTGGGATGGCTACACCTTC.